This T cell receptor beta chain was retrieved from a study of cytomegalovirus exposure and HLA in healthy donors. Study-level information: The 120 validation repertoires, a later analysis reported, used the same platform as the roughly 650 repertoires from the first cohort.

V was clipped by 6 bases and J by 2 bases, with 16 bases between them. The CDR3 consists of 15 residues. CDR1 SNHLY and CDR2 FYNNEI come from the germline V gene. Data came from immunoSEQ multiplex PCR; TCRdb stores just in-frame clones and leaves some out. The repertoire has some 170,000 clones, 80% to 90% of them found once; the top ten carry roughly 1.5%. The TCR sequence derives from a woman aged 25 to 39 in good health and CMV-seronegative. The rearrangement joins TRBV2 to TRBJ2-5, with D maybe TRBD1 (5 bases). Sequencing used PBMCs. The CDR3 DNA reads TGTGCCAGCAGGGTGTGGCAGGGATTACAAGAGACCCAGTACTTC. Its translation is CASRVWQGLQETQYF.